The 17 T cell receptor beta chains reported below all come from one sample, sequenced in a study of cytomegalovirus exposure and HLA in healthy donors. The PCR contained 60 Vbeta and 13 Jbeta primers. The method was immunoSEQ multiplex PCR; TCRdb's version includes in-frame clones alone and lacks a portion of them. This sample yields 55,000 to 70,000 clones, of which around 86% are seen a single time; roughly 2% belongs to the top ten. Sequenced sample: PBMCs. The receptors shown here come from a woman aged 25 to 39 in good health and CMV-seronegative.

The CDR3 DNA is TGTGCCAGTAGTATAGTAGGTCGGGGCGGGGAGCTGTTTTTT. As protein: CASSIVGRGGELFF. The chain uses TRBV19 and TRBJ2-2; weak D call: TRBD2 (5 bases). The CDR3 extends over 14 amino acids. V was shortened by 1 base and J by 7 bases, with 10 bases between the two germline ends. Germline V CDR1 and CDR2: LNHDA, SQIVND (reference sequence).

The gene calls are TRBV7-9 and TRBJ2-2; D perhaps matches TRBD1 (5 bases). This CDR3 region has 14 residues. Trimming took off 7 bases at V and 3 bases at J, with 12 bases between the two ends. Germline values: CDR1 SEHNR, CDR2 FQNEAQ (reference sequence). In DNA form, the CDR3 reads TGTGCCAGCACCCCGGTAGGGGACACCGGGGAGCTGTTTTTT. Its translation is CASTPVGDTGELFF.

The CDR3 coding sequence is TGTGCCAGCAGCTTGGAAGCGGGAGGGCTTAACACCGGGGAGCTGTTTTTT. Amino acids: CASSLEAGGLNTGELFF. The rearrangement joins TRBV5-4 to TRBJ2-2; 10 bases agree with TRBD2. Germline trimming cut 0 bases from V and 2 bases from J; bases unmatched to any gene: 4. The germline CDR1 and CDR2 sequences are SGHNT and YYREEE (reference sequence). The CDR3 runs 17 residues.

As DNA, the CDR3 is TGTGCCAGCACCTCGGACGTAGCGGAGACCCAGTACTTC. Protein product: CASTSDVAETQYF. The V gene is TRBV28, the J gene TRBJ2-5, with a weak D call TRBD2 (5 bases). Trimming cost V 7 bases and J 5 bases, with 14 bases left between them. The CDR3 sequence is 13 residues long. Germline V gene sequence: CDR1 MDHEN, CDR2 SYDVKM.

The chain has TRBV9 and TRBJ1-1; TRBD1 might be the D (5 bases). The CDR3 length is 14 residues. Trimming shortened V by 3 bases and J by 3 bases, and 12 bases separated the two germline ends. Germline assignment: CDR1 SGDLS and CDR2 YYNGEE. The CDR3 is CASSGWGVHTEAFF. DNA of the CDR3: TGTGCCAGCAGCGGTTGGGGGGTGCACACTGAAGCTTTCTTT.

The V call is TRBV19, the J call TRBJ2-7; D might be TRBD1 (5 bases). Trimming left V 10 bases short and J 5 bases short, with 12 bases between. The germline V gene encodes CDR1 LNHDA and CDR2 SQIVND (reference sequence). The CDR3 consists of 11 residues. The CDR3 sequence is CATAGHDEQYF. The CDR3 DNA sequence: TGTGCCACCGCAGGGCACGACGAGCAGTACTTC.

The rearrangement joins TRBV7-9 to TRBJ1-4; a weak D match, TRBD1 (5 bases). Germline loops: CDR1 SEHNR, CDR2 FQNEAQ (reference sequence). V lost 5 bases, J lost 3 bases, and 13 bases lay in between. The CDR3 runs to 15 residues. CDR3 loop: CASSPGTAANEKLFF. The CDR3 DNA is TGTGCCAGCAGCCCAGGGACTGCGGCTAATGAAAAACTGTTTTTT.

The rearrangement joins TRBV12-5 to TRBJ2-5; 12 bases line up with TRBD2. The end of the DNA aligns better with TRBJ2-7, so the J call may be wrong. The germline V gene has CDR1 LGHNT and CDR2 FRNRAP. The CDR3 runs to 14 residues. The CDR3 sequence: CASGQGLAGYEQYF. CDR3 bases: TGTGCTAGTGGTCAGGGACTAGCGGGCTACGAGCAGTACTTC.

The rearrangement joins TRBV7-2 to TRBJ2-3; D unresolved. CDR1 and CDR2 from the germline V gene are SGHTA and FQGNSA. V gave up 2 bases and J gave up 0 bases, with 12 bases separating them. The CDR3 contains 16 residues. The chain's CDR3 is CASSLFPAGSTDTQYF. In DNA, the CDR3 is TGTGCCAGCAGCTTATTCCCGGCCGGGAGCACAGATACGCAGTATTTT.

The rearrangement joins TRBV20-1 to TRBJ1-5; no clear D gene. The germline V gene encodes CDR1 DFQATT and CDR2 SNEGSKA (reference sequence). V lost 7 bases to trimming and J lost 4 bases, with 8 bases between them. This CDR3 comprises 11 residues. This CDR3 reads CSVAGNQPQHF. CDR3 nucleotides: TGCAGTGTAGCGGGGAATCAGCCCCAGCATTTT.

CDR3 nucleotides: TGTGCCAGCAGCGTGGATAACTACGGGGTCTACACCGGGGAGCTGTTTTTT. Residues: CASSVDNYGVYTGELFF. The chain recombines TRBV9 with TRBJ2-2, with D possibly matching TRBD2 (5 bases). The germline V and J ends were trimmed by 2 bases and 3 bases, with 17 bases remaining between them. The CDR3 loop spans 17 amino acids. Germline V gives CDR1 SGDLS, CDR2 YYNGEE.

The chain recombines TRBV5-1 with TRBJ2-5, with TRBD2 matching over 7 bases. Germline V lookup: CDR1 SGHRS, CDR2 YFSETQ. Losses at the gene ends were 0 bases for V and 3 bases for J; bases not matched to a gene: 5. This CDR3 is 15 amino acids long. CDR3 in DNA: TGCGCCAGCAGCTTGGCAGGAACTAGCGAAGAGACCCAGTACTTC. Translated, it gives CASSLAGTSEETQYF.

The gene calls are TRBV5-1 and TRBJ2-1, with TRBD2 matching over 10 bases. Germline V gene sequence: CDR1 SGHRS, CDR2 YFSETQ. This CDR3 has 13 amino acids. V shed 6 bases, J shed 8 bases, and the junction held 5 bases outside the gene matches. The CDR3 region is CASKASGGDEQFF. The CDR3 DNA sequence: TGCGCCAGCAAGGCTAGCGGGGGCGATGAGCAGTTCTTC.

The chain has TRBV5-4 and TRBJ2-2, with TRBD1 matching over 7 bases. Germline loops: CDR1 SGHNT, CDR2 YYREEE (reference sequence). The CDR3 is 16 residues long. V was clipped by 1 base and J by 1 base; unmatched bases: 4. The CDR3 DNA reads as TGTGCCAGCAGCTTGCCGACAGGGAGGAACACCGGGGAGCTGTTTTTT. Translated, it gives CASSLPTGRNTGELFF. Complete variable domain (other parts from reference TRBV5-4 and TRBJ2-2): ETGVTQSPTHLIKTRGQQVTLRCSSQSGHNTVSWYQQALGQGPQFIFQYYREEENGRGNFPPRFSGLQFPNYSSELNVNALELDDSALYLCASSLPTGRNTGELFFGEGSRLTVL.

This chain links TRBV6-5 with TRBJ1-3; D not certain. The CDR3 runs 15 residues. V lost 0 bases, J lost 3 bases, and 9 bases lay in between. Per the germline V gene, CDR1 is MNHEY and CDR2 is SVGAGI. Here the CDR3 DNA reads TGTGCCAGCAGTTACTCGGCTTCGGGTGGAAACACCATATATTTT. Encoded protein: CASSYSASGGNTIYF.

This clone was recorded only once. The chain combines TRBV19 with TRBJ2-7; 9 bases are a match to TRBD1. The CDR3 totals 14 residues. With 6 bases clipped from V and 3 bases from J, the junction kept 6 bases outside the gene matches. Germline CDR1 and CDR2: LNHDA and SQIVND (reference sequence). CDR3: CASSATGGVYEQYF. The CDR3 DNA reads TGTGCCAGTAGCGCGACAGGGGGAGTCTACGAGCAGTACTTC. Full variable domain (rest looked up from reference TRBV19 and TRBJ2-7): DGGITQSPKYLFRKEGQNVTLSCEQNLNHDAMYWYRQDPGQGLRLIYYSQIVNDFQKGDIAEGYSVSREKKESFPLTVTSAQKNPTAFYLCASSATGGVYEQYFGPGTRLTVT.

V is TRBV6-5 and J is TRBJ2-3; 11 positions match TRBD2. With V trimmed by 7 bases and J by 1 base, 4 bases remained unmatched. Germline values: CDR1 MNHEY, CDR2 SVGAGI. The CDR3 consists of 15 residues. CDR3 bases: TGTGCCAGCAAAACTAGCGGGAGCGGCACAGATACGCAGTATTTT. It is translated as CASKTSGSGTDTQYF.